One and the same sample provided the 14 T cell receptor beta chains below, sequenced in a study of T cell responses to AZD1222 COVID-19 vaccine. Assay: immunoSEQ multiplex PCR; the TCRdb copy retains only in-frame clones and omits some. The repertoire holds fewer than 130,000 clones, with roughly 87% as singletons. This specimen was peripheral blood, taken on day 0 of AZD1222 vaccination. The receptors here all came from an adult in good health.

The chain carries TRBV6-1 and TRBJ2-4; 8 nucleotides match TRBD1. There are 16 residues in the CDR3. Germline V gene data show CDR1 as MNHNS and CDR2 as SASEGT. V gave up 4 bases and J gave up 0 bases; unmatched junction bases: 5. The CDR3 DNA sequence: TGTGCCAGCAGTGCTCAGGGGGCGGGAGCCAAAAACATTCAGTACTTC. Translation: CASSAQGAGAKNIQYF.

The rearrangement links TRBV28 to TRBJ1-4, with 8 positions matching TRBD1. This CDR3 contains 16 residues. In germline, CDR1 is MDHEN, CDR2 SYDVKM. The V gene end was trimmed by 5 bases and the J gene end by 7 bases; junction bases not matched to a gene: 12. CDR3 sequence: CASSRIPGQGGEKLFF. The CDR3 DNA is TGTGCCAGCAGTAGAATCCCTGGACAGGGAGGTGAAAAACTGTTTTTT.

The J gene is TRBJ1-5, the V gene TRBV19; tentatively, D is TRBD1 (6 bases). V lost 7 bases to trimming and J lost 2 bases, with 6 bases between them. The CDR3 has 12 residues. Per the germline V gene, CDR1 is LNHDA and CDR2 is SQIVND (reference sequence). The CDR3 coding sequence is TGTGCCAGTACAGGGGGCAATCAGCCCCAGCATTTT. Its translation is CASTGGNQPQHF.

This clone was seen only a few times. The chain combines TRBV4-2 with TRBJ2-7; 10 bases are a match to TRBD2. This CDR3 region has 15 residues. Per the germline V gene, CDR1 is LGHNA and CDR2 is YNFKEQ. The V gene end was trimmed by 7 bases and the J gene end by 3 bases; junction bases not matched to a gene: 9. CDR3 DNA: TGTGCCAGCACCCTAATAGCGGGAGGCCTCTACGAGCAGTACTTC. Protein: CASTLIAGGLYEQYF.

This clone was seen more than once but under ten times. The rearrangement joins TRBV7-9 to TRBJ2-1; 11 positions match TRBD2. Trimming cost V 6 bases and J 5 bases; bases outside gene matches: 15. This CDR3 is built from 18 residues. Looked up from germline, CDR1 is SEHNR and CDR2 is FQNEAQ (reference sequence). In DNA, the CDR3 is TGTGCCAGCAGACCTCCTCCTAGACTAGCGGGGAGAAACAATGAGCAGTTCTTC. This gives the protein CASRPPPRLAGRNNEQFF.

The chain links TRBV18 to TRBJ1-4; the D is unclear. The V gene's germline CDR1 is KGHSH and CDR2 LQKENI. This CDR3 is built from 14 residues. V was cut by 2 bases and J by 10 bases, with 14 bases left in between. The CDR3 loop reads CASSPDEERGKLFF. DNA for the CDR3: TGTGCCAGCTCACCAGACGAGGAGCGAGGAAAACTGTTTTTT. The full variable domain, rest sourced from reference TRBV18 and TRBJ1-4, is NAGVMQNPRHLVRRRGQEARLRCSPMKGHSHVYWYRQLPEEGLKFMVYLQKENIIDESGMPKERFSAEFPKEGPSILRIQQVVRGDSAAYFCASSPDEERGKLFFGSGTQLSVL.

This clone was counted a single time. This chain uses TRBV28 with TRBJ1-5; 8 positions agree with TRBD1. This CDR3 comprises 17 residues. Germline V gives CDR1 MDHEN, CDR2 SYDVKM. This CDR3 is CPRLLTGETLSNQPQHF. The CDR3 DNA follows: TGTCCCCGCCTATTGACAGGGGAAACACTTAGCAATCAGCCCCAGCATTTT. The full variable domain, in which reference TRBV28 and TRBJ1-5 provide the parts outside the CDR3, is DVKVTQSSRYLVKRTGEKVFLECVQDMDHENMFWYRQDPGLGLRLIYFSYDVKMKEKGDIPEGYSVSREKKERFSLILESASTNQTSMYLCPRLLTGETLSNQPQHFGDGTRLSIL.

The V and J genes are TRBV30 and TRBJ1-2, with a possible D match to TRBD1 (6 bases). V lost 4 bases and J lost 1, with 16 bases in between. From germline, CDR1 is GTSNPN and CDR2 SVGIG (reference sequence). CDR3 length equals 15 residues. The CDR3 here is CAWTEGRTVNYGYTF. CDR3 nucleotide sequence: TGTGCCTGGACCGAAGGGAGGACAGTTAACTATGGCTACACCTTC.

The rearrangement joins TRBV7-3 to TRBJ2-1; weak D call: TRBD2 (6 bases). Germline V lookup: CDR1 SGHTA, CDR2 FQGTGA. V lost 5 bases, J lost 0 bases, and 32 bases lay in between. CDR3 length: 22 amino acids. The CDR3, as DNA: TGTGCCAGCAGCGGACAACCGGGACTCCGACCATCTAATAGAAGCTCCTACAATGAGCAGTTCTTC. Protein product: CASSGQPGLRPSNRSSYNEQFF.

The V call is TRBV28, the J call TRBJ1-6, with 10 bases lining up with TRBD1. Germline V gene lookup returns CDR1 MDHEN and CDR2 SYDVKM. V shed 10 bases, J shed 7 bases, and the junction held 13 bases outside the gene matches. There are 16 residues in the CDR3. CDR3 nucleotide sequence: TGTGCCATCCAGGCTGCCCCGGGACAGGGGAATTCACCCCTCCACTTT. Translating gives CAIQAAPGQGNSPLHF. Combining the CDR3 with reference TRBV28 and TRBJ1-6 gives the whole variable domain DVKVTQSSRYLVKRTGEKVFLECVQDMDHENMFWYRQDPGLGLRLIYFSYDVKMKEKGDIPEGYSVSREKKERFSLILESASTNQTSMYLCAIQAAPGQGNSPLHFGNGTRLTVT.

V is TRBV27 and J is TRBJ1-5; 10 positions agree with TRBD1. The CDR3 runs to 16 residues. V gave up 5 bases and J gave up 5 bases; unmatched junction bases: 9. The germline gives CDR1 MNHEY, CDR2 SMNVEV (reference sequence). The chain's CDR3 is CASSLGTGANYQPQHF. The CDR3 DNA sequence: TGTGCCAGCAGTCTGGGGACAGGGGCAAATTATCAGCCCCAGCATTTT.

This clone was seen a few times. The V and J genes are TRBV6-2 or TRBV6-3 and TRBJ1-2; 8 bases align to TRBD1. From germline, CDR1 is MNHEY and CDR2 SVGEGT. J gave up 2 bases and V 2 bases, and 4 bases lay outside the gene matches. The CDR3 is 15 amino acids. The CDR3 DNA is TGTGCCAGCAGTTACGGGAACAGGGGGAACTATGGCTACACCTTC. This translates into CASSYGNRGNYGYTF.

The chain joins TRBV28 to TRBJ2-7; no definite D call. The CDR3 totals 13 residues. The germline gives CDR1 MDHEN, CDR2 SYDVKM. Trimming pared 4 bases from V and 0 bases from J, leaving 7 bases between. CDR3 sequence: CASSYKVSYEQYF. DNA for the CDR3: TGTGCCAGCAGTTACAAAGTCTCCTACGAGCAGTACTTC.

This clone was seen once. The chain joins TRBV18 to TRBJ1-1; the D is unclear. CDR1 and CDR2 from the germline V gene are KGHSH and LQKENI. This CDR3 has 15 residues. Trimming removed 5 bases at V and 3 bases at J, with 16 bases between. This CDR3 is CASSTTPEGDTEAFF. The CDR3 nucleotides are TGTGCCAGCTCAACTACTCCGGAAGGCGACACTGAAGCTTTCTTT. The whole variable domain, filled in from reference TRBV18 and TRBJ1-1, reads NAGVMQNPRHLVRRRGQEARLRCSPMKGHSHVYWYRQLPEEGLKFMVYLQKENIIDESGMPKERFSAEFPKEGPSILRIQQVVRGDSAAYFCASSTTPEGDTEAFFGQGTRLTVV.